This passage covers 5 T cell receptor beta chains from one sample sequenced in a study of blood T cells in healthy people across ages. Alongside a J-beta primer mix, a sample-barcoded 5' primer served in a second PCR lasting about 7 to 11 cycles. TCRdb recomputed calls from the 5' RACE reads with MiXCR, one row per CDR3 protein. The data contain 450,000 to 700,000 distinct CDR3 sequences, approximately 30% of them singletons. The sample comprised blood. These receptors were collected from an older woman in good health.

Turning to this clonotype: Relative to the germline gene, one junction end is altered; a read error may explain this. V usage is TRBV9 and J usage is TRBJ2-1; 12 nucleotides line up with TRBD2. Germline-derived CDR1 and CDR2 are SGDLS and YYNGEE. This CDR3 is 19 amino acids long. CDR3 in DNA: TGTGCCAGCAGCCATACCGGACTAGCGGGGATACACGACCAAGAGACCCAGTATTTC. Translation gives CASSHTGLAGIHDQETQYF.

This clonotype was seen only a few times. V usage is TRBV12-3 or TRBV12-4 and J usage is TRBJ2-1, with 8 bases identical to TRBD1. Losses at the gene ends were 7 bases for V and 0 bases for J; bases not matched to a gene: 17. The CDR3 consists of 19 residues. CDR3 nucleotide sequence: TGTGCCAGCATCTTCGGACAGGGAGGCCTACGCAGCTCCTACAATGAGCAGTTCTTC. It specifies CASIFGQGGLRSSYNEQFF.

This chain joins TRBV7-8 and TRBJ1-2; TRBD1 aligns across 7 bases. The CDR3 contains 14 residues. The V and J ends lost 1 base and 3 bases, in that order; junction bases with no gene match: 2. From germline, CDR1 is SGHVS and CDR2 FQNEAQ. The CDR3 DNA reads TGTGCCAGCAGCTTAGTAGACAGGGACTATGGCTACACCTTC. It codes for CASSLVDRDYGYTF.

This clonotype was counted at least ten times. The chain joins TRBV29-1 to TRBJ2-5; 9 bases map to TRBD2. Germline assignment: CDR1 SQVTM and CDR2 ANQGSEA. CDR3 length: 13 residues. V trimming: 4 bases; J trimming: 5 bases; junction bases outside the gene matches: 5. The CDR3 DNA sequence: TGCAGCGTTGTGGGACTAGCAGTTGAGACCCAGTACTTC. Its protein is CSVVGLAVETQYF.

As concerns this clonotype: One junction end does not reproduce the germline sequence, and a read error may be involved. V is TRBV7-9 and J is TRBJ1-4, with D possibly matching TRBD1 (6 bases). Germline V gives CDR1 SEHNR, CDR2 FQNEAQ (reference sequence). The CDR3 covers 14 residues. CDR3 region: CSSSSGALNEKLFF. CDR3 DNA: TGTTCCAGCAGCTCAGGGGCTCTTAATGAAAAACTGTTTTTT.